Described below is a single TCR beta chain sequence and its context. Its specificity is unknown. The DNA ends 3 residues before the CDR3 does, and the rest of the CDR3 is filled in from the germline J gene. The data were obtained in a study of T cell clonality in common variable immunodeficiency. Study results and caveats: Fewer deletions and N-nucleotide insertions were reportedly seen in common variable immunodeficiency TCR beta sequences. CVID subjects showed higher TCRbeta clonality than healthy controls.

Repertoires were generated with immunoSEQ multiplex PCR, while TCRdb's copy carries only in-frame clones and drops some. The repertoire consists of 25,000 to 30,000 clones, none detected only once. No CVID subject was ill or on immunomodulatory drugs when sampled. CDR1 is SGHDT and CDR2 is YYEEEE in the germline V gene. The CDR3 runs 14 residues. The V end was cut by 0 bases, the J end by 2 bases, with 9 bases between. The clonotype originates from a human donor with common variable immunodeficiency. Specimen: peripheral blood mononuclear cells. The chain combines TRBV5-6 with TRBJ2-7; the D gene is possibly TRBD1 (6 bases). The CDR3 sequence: CASSLGGQAYEQYF. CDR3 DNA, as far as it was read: TGTGCCAGCAGCTTGGGGGGGCAAGCCTACGAG.